Listed here are 32 T cell receptor beta chains from one sample, sequenced in a study of cytomegalovirus exposure and HLA in healthy donors. With 60 Vbeta and 13 Jbeta primers, the PCR was carried out. TCRdb's table, derived via immunoSEQ multiplex PCR, lists solely in-frame clones and lacks some. The profile shows about 120,000 clones, around 81% of them singletons. Material for sequencing was PBMCs. All receptors derive from a woman in her twenties or thirties in good health and CMV-seronegative.

The rearrangement uses TRBV6-5 and TRBJ2-7; 10 nucleotides agree with TRBD2. Looked up from germline, CDR1 is MNHEY and CDR2 is SVGAGI. With V trimmed by 6 bases and J by 5 bases, 7 bases remained unmatched. This CDR3 is 14 amino acids long. CDR3 sequence: CASRPGLANDEQYF. The CDR3 nucleotides read TGTGCCAGCAGGCCGGGACTAGCGAACGACGAGCAGTACTTC.

J is TRBJ2-3 and V is TRBV6-4; 9 nucleotides line up with TRBD2. V gave up 2 bases and J gave up 5 bases; unmatched junction bases: 5. From germline, CDR1 is MRHNA and CDR2 SNTAGT. This CDR3 has 15 residues. The CDR3 DNA reads TGTGCCAGCAGTGACCTGGCGGGAGGGAGAGATACGCAGTATTTT. This translates into CASSDLAGGRDTQYF.

The chain combines TRBV27 with TRBJ2-7; TRBD1 matches at 9 bases. V lost 3 bases, J lost 2 bases, and 5 bases stayed unmatched. The V gene's germline CDR1 is MNHEY and CDR2 SMNVEV (reference sequence). CDR3 length equals 15 residues. The CDR3 spells CASSFYRGPPYEQYF. Written as DNA, the CDR3 is TGTGCCAGCAGTTTCTACAGGGGGCCTCCCTACGAGCAGTACTTC.

This clone was observed once. The chain recombines TRBV27 with TRBJ2-1, with TRBD2 matching 13 bases. J gave up 7 bases and V 6 bases, and 18 bases lay outside the gene matches. This CDR3 has 19 amino acids. Germline CDR1 and CDR2: MNHEY and SMNVEV (reference sequence). The CDR3 coding sequence is TGTGCCAGCAGAAGGAGGACTAGCGGGAGCTCCCCGCTCCGAAATGAGCAGTTCTTC. Translation: CASRRRTSGSSPLRNEQFF.

V usage is TRBV7-2 and J usage is TRBJ1-5; possible D gene TRBD1, 6 bases. Per the germline V gene, CDR1 is SGHTA and CDR2 is FQGNSA. This CDR3 contains 13 residues. The V and J ends lost 1 base and 6 bases respectively, with 7 bases between them. The CDR3 reads CASSLEGVQPQHF. CDR3 nucleotide sequence: TGTGCCAGCAGCTTAGAGGGGGTTCAGCCCCAGCATTTT. Supplemented by reference TRBV7-2 and TRBJ1-5, the full variable domain reads GAGVSQSPSNKVTEKGKDVELRCDPISGHTALYWYRQSLGQGLEFLIYFQGNSAPDKSGLPSDRFSAERTGGSVSTLTIQRTQQEDSAVYLCASSLEGVQPQHFGDGTRLSIL.

This clone was observed a few times. The rearrangement links TRBV2 to TRBJ2-2; D perhaps matches TRBD1 (5 bases). The CDR3 totals 14 residues. In germline, CDR1 is SNHLY, CDR2 FYNNEI. Trimming left V 0 bases short and J 7 bases short, with 9 bases between. For the CDR3, the DNA is TGTGCCAGCAGTGAAGCGGGGCTACGCGGGGAGCTGTTTTTT. It codes for CASSEAGLRGELFF.

This clone was seen just once. J is TRBJ2-5 and V is TRBV27; no clear D gene. The CDR3 is 15 amino acids. Germline CDR1 is MNHEY and CDR2 is SMNVEV (reference sequence). The ends were cut back, 5 bases at V and 2 bases at J, with 15 bases in the middle. CDR3 protein: CASSPRHPLQETQYF. DNA of the CDR3: TGTGCCAGCAGTCCCCGACACCCCCTACAAGAGACCCAGTACTTC.

This chain connects TRBV9 to TRBJ2-3, with TRBD2 matching 9 bases. Trimming at V came to 3 bases and at J to 3 bases, leaving 8 bases not matched to a gene. The CDR3 is made up of 16 amino acids. Looked up from germline, CDR1 is SGDLS and CDR2 is YYNGEE. CDR3 nucleotide sequence: TGTGCCAGCAGCGCCTTCGGACTAGCGCTTACAGATACGCAGTATTTT. Its protein product is CASSAFGLALTDTQYF. Based on the CDR3 plus reference TRBV9 and TRBJ2-3, the full variable domain is DSGVTQTPKHLITATGQRVTLRCSPRSGDLSVYWYQQSLDQGLQFLIQYYNGEERAKGNILERFSAQQFPDLHSELNLSSLELGDSALYFCASSAFGLALTDTQYFGPGTRLTVL.

The V gene is TRBV28, the J gene TRBJ1-4, with 9 bases fitting TRBD1. The CDR3 is made up of 14 amino acids. V lost 6 bases and J lost 7; bases outside the gene matches: 6. Germline loops: CDR1 MDHEN, CDR2 SYDVKM. In DNA, the CDR3 is TGTGCCAGCAGACCGACAGGGGGGTTTGAAAAACTGTTTTTT. Its translation is CASRPTGGFEKLFF.

This chain uses TRBV9 with TRBJ2-2; 7 nucleotides match TRBD1. With V trimmed by 4 bases and J by 0 bases, 12 bases remained unmatched. The CDR3 consists of 18 residues. Looked up from germline, CDR1 is SGDLS and CDR2 is YYNGEE. Written as DNA, the CDR3 is TGTGCCAGCAGCTCCACTCTATTACAGGGGACGAACACCGGGGAGCTGTTTTTT. It specifies CASSSTLLQGTNTGELFF.

The chain is built from TRBV5-4 and TRBJ2-1; possibly TRBD2 for D (5 bases). This CDR3 has 12 residues. Trimming removed 3 bases at V and 9 bases at J, with 10 bases between. Germline V gives CDR1 SGHNT, CDR2 YYREEE (reference sequence). The CDR3: CASSSSSTEQFF. CDR3 DNA: TGTGCCAGCAGCTCCTCTAGCACTGAGCAGTTCTTC.

The rearrangement links TRBV9 to TRBJ1-4; no firm D call. V lost 2 bases, J lost 5 bases, and 10 bases lay in between. The CDR3 is 14 residues long. Germline CDR1 and CDR2: SGDLS and YYNGEE. CDR3 in amino acids: CASSVNRHNEKLFF. In DNA form, the CDR3 reads TGTGCCAGCAGCGTGAACAGACACAATGAAAAACTGTTTTTT.

The chain links TRBV27 to TRBJ2-2, with D uncertain. CDR1 is MNHEY and CDR2 is SMNVEV in the germline V gene (reference sequence). The CDR3 runs to 11 residues. Deletions cut 8 bases from V and 5 bases from J, with 6 bases between. In DNA form, the CDR3 reads TGTGCCAGCTCCAGAACCGGGGAGCTGTTTTTT. Protein product: CASSRTGELFF.

The genes are TRBV25-1 and TRBJ2-1; D is undetermined. Trimming pared 6 bases from V and 7 bases from J, leaving 7 bases between. Germline V CDR1 and CDR2: MGHDK, SYGVNS. The CDR3 covers 11 residues. The chain's CDR3 is CASSPLNEQFF. CDR3 DNA sequence: TGTGCCAGCAGCCCCCTGAATGAGCAGTTCTTC.

J is TRBJ2-7 and V is TRBV7-2; possibly TRBD1 for D (6 bases). Germline V gene lookup returns CDR1 SGHTA and CDR2 FQGNSA. The germline V and J ends were trimmed by 5 bases and 3 bases, with 17 bases remaining between them. This CDR3 contains 15 residues. As DNA, the CDR3 is TGTGCCAGCAGCCCCATACAGGGTTCCCGCTACGAGCAGTACTTC. It specifies CASSPIQGSRYEQYF.

This clone was found once. The rearrangement joins TRBV28 to TRBJ2-7; D perhaps matches TRBD1 (5 bases). The CDR3 contains 13 residues. V was trimmed by 4 bases and J by 3 bases, leaving 10 bases between them. Germline-derived CDR1 and CDR2 are MDHEN and SYDVKM. The CDR3 coding sequence is TGTGCCAGCAGTTCTGACAGTTTCTACGAGCAGTACTTC. This sequence encodes CASSSDSFYEQYF.

CDR3 sequence reads: CASSLNQIAYEQYF. DNA for the CDR3: TGTGCCAGCAGTTTAAACCAGATCGCCTACGAGCAGTACTTC. The rearrangement joins TRBV27 to TRBJ2-7; no reliable D call. The CDR3 consists of 14 residues. V was cut by 2 bases and J by 2 bases, with 10 bases left in between. CDR1 and CDR2 from the germline V gene are MNHEY and SMNVEV (reference sequence).

V usage is TRBV9 and J usage is TRBJ1-2, with 7 bases matching TRBD1. CDR3 length: 14 residues. The V and J ends lost 1 base and 3 bases, in that order; junction bases with no gene match: 3. Per the germline V gene, CDR1 is SGDLS and CDR2 is YYNGEE. CDR3 sequence reads: CASSVSTGDYGYTF. CDR3 DNA: TGTGCCAGCAGCGTATCCACAGGGGACTATGGCTACACCTTC.

V is TRBV5-6 and J is TRBJ1-3; 9 bases align to TRBD1. V was pared by 3 bases and J by 2 bases, with 0 bases of the junction left unmatched. Germline CDR1 is SGHDT and CDR2 is YYEEEE. This CDR3 region has 14 residues. Here the CDR3 reads CASSWDRAGNTIYF. The CDR3 DNA reads TGTGCCAGCAGCTGGGACAGGGCTGGAAACACCATATATTTT.

The J gene is TRBJ1-2, the V gene TRBV10-3, with 8 bases aligning to TRBD1. The CDR3 is 15 amino acids. Trimming at V came to 8 bases and at J to 4 bases, leaving 12 bases not matched to a gene. Germline V CDR1 and CDR2: ENHRY, SYGVKD. CDR3 sequence reads: CAIRAIQGDGYGYTF. As DNA, the CDR3 is TGTGCCATCCGGGCGATACAGGGGGACGGCTATGGCTACACCTTC.

CDR3 region: CASCIGGLGEKLFF. CDR3 nucleotide sequence: TGTGCCAGCTGTATCGGGGGGCTGGGTGAAAAACTGTTTTTT. This chain uses TRBV28 with TRBJ1-4, with TRBD1 as a possible D gene (6 bases). Germline CDR1 reads MDHEN; CDR2 reads SYDVKM. The CDR3 length is 14 residues. Trimming pared 8 bases from V and 7 bases from J, leaving 17 bases between.

The chain recombines TRBV6-6 with TRBJ2-6; D possibly corresponds to TRBD2 (7 bases). This CDR3 has 16 amino acids. Germline CDR1 and CDR2: MNHNY and SVGAGI (reference sequence). The V end was cut by 2 bases, the J end by 3 bases, with 11 bases between. The DNA for the CDR3 is TGTGCCAGCAGTTACGCGGGGGCCAGTGGGGCCAACGTCCTGACTTTC. Translating gives CASSYAGASGANVLTF.

This clone was observed once. The V gene is TRBV28, the J gene TRBJ1-6, with TRBD1 matching 8 bases. V shed 2 bases and J 6 bases; nucleotides not matched to a gene: 3. There are 15 residues in the CDR3. The germline V gene has CDR1 MDHEN and CDR2 SYDVKM. The CDR3 region is CASSLTGQANSPLHF. The CDR3 bases are TGTGCCAGCAGTTTAACGGGACAGGCTAATTCACCCCTCCACTTT.

The CDR3 DNA follows: TGTGCCAGCAGTCCCATCGACAGGGGGCGTAGGCAGCCCCAGCATTTT. Translation gives CASSPIDRGRRQPQHF. The chain recombines TRBV28 with TRBJ1-5, with 10 bases that match TRBD1. The CDR3 consists of 16 residues. CDR1 is MDHEN, CDR2 SYDVKM, per germline. Losses at the gene ends were 5 bases for V and 7 bases for J; bases not matched to a gene: 11.

By sample share, this clone is medium-sized. V gene TRBV15 combines with J gene TRBJ2-3, with 7 bases that match TRBD1. CDR1 LNHNV and CDR2 YYDKDF come from the germline V gene (reference sequence). Trimming took 0 bases from V and 1 from J; bases not matched to a gene: 4. CDR3 length equals 16 residues. The CDR3 region is CATSRDRGSGTDTQYF. The CDR3 nucleotides are TGTGCCACCAGCAGAGACAGGGGGAGCGGCACAGATACGCAGTATTTT.

This clone has only a few counts. V gene TRBV5-1 combines with J gene TRBJ2-3, with 8 bases identical to TRBD1. Losses at the gene ends were 0 bases for V and 6 bases for J; bases not matched to a gene: 6. Germline V gene lookup returns CDR1 SGHRS and CDR2 YFSETQ. The CDR3 sequence is 15 residues long. The CDR3 DNA sequence: TGCGCCAGCAGCTTGGGGGACAGGTCAAGGGATACGCAGTATTTT. This translates into CASSLGDRSRDTQYF.

The V gene is TRBV30, the J gene TRBJ2-7, with TRBD2 identical over 12 bases. The CDR3 has 14 residues. V was clipped by 8 bases and J by 0 bases; unmatched bases: 5. Germline CDR1 and CDR2: GTSNPN and SVGIG (reference sequence). This CDR3 reads CALGTSGYSYEQYF. The CDR3 nucleotides are TGTGCCCTCGGGACTAGCGGGTACTCCTACGAGCAGTACTTC.

The chain recombines TRBV7-9 with TRBJ2-3, with D tentatively TRBD1 (5 bases). Per germline, CDR1 SEHNR and CDR2 FQNEAQ (reference sequence). V lost 4 bases and J lost 0, with 17 bases in between. The length of the CDR3 is 17 residues. CDR3 sequence reads: CASSSRRAKPSTDTQYF. For the CDR3, the DNA is TGTGCCAGCAGCTCCCGCAGGGCCAAACCTAGCACAGATACGCAGTATTTT.

The chain recombines TRBV18 with TRBJ2-1; 7 positions agree with TRBD1. Germline CDR1 KGHSH, CDR2 LQKENI. J gave up 8 bases and V 3 bases, and 1 base lay outside the gene matches. This CDR3 spans 12 amino acids. The CDR3 is CASSPDRDEQFF. CDR3 DNA: TGTGCCAGCTCACCCGACAGGGATGAGCAGTTCTTC.

This clone occurred a few times. The chain couples TRBV5-4 to TRBJ2-2, with 14 nucleotides matching TRBD2. Germline trimming cut 4 bases from V and 4 bases from J; bases unmatched to any gene: 9. CDR3 length: 18 residues. Per the germline V gene, CDR1 is SGHNT and CDR2 is YYREEE (reference sequence). In DNA, the CDR3 is TGTGCCAGCAGCCAGGGACTAGCGGGAGATGGGTCCACCGGGGAGCTGTTTTTT. Protein sequence: CASSQGLAGDGSTGELFF.

J is TRBJ2-6 and V is TRBV7-3; possible D gene TRBD1, 5 bases. CDR1 is SGHTA and CDR2 is FQGTGA in the germline V gene. V was cut by 2 bases and J by 3 bases, with 8 bases left in between. This CDR3 is built from 15 residues. The CDR3 loop reads CASSLAGFGANVLTF. CDR3 in DNA: TGTGCCAGCAGCTTAGCAGGGTTTGGGGCCAACGTCCTGACTTTC.

This sequence joins TRBV7-3 and TRBJ2-2, with 7 nucleotides matching TRBD2. V lost 6 bases and J lost 3; bases outside the gene matches: 13. CDR1 and CDR2 from the germline V gene are SGHTA and FQGTGA. CDR3 length equals 17 residues. This chain's CDR3 is CASSFSGSQADTGELFF. CDR3 in DNA: TGTGCCAGCAGTTTTAGCGGGTCCCAAGCCGACACCGGGGAGCTGTTTTTT.